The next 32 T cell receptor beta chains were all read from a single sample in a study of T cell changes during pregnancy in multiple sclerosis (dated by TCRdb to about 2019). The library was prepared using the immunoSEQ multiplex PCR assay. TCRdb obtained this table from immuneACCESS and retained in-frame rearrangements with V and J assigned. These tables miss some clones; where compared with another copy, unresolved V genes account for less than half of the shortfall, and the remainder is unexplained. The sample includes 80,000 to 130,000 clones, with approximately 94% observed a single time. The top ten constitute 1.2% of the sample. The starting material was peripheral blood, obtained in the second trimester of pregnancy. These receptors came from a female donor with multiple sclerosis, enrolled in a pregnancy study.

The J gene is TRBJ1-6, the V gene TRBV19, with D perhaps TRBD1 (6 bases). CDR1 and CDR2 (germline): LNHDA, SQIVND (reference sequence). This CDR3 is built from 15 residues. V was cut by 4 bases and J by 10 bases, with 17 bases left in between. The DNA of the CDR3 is TGTGCCAGTAGTACCCAGGGGAGTTCGGGGTCACCCCTCCACTTT. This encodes CASSTQGSSGSPLHF.

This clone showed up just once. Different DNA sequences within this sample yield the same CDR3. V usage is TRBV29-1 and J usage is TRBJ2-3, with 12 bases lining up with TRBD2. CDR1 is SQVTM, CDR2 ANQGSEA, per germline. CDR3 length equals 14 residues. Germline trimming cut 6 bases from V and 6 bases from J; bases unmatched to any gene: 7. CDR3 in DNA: TGCAGCGTCGCTACTAGCGGGAGGAGGGATACGCAGTATTTT. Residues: CSVATSGRRDTQYF.

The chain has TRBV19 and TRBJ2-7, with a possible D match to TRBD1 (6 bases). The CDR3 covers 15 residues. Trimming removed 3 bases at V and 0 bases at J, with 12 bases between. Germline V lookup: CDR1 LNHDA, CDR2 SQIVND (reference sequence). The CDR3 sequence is CASSISWDNSYEQYF. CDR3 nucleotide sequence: TGTGCCAGTAGTATTAGCTGGGACAACTCCTACGAGCAGTACTTC.

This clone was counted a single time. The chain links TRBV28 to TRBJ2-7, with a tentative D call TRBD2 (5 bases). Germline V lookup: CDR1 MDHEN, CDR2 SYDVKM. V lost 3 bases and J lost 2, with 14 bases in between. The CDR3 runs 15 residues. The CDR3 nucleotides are TGTGCCAGCAGTTTTTTCGCGGGCCGGACCTACGAGCAGTACTTC. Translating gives CASSFFAGRTYEQYF.

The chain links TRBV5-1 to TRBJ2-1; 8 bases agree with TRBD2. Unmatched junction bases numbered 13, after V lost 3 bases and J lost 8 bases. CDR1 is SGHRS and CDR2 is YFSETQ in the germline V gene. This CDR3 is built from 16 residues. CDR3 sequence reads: CASSWNAGGARDEQFF. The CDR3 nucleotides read TGCGCCAGCAGCTGGAACGCGGGGGGCGCAAGGGATGAGCAGTTCTTC.

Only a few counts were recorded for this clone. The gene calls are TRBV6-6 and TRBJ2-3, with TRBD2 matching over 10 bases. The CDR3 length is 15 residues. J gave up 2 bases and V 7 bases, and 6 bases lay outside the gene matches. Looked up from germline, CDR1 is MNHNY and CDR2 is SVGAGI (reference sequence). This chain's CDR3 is CASTYGLAATDTQYF. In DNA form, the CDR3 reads TGTGCCAGCACCTACGGACTAGCGGCCACAGATACGCAGTATTTT.

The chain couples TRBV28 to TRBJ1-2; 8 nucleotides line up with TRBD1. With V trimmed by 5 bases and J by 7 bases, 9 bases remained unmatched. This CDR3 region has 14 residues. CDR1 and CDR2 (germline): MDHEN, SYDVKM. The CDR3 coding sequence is TGTGCCAGCAGTGAGGGGGACAGGCGGCGTGGCTACACCTTC. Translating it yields CASSEGDRRRGYTF.

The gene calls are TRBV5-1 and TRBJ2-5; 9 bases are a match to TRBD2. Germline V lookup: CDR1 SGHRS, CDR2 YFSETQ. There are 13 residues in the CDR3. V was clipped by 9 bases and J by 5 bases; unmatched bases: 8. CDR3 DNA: TGCGCCACCGCTACCGGACTAGCGGAGACCCAGTACTTC. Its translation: CATATGLAETQYF.

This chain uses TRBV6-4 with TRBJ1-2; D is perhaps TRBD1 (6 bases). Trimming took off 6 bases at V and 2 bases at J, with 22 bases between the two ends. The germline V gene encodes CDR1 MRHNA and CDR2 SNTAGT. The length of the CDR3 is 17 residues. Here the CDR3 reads CASSPSGQPLPNYGYTF. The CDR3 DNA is TGTGCCAGCAGCCCCAGTGGACAGCCTTTACCCAACTATGGCTACACCTTC.

CDR3 sequence reads: CASSLARGGTEAFF. CDR3 nucleotide sequence: TGCGCCAGCAGCTTGGCCCGGGGGGGCACTGAAGCTTTCTTT. The gene calls are TRBV5-1 and TRBJ1-1; D is possibly TRBD1 (5 bases). Trimming took off 0 bases at V and 4 bases at J, with 10 bases between the two ends. CDR1 and CDR2 from the germline V gene are SGHRS and YFSETQ. The length of the CDR3 is 14 residues. Full variable domain (rest looked up from reference TRBV5-1 and TRBJ1-1): KAGVTQTPRYLIKTRGQQVTLSCSPISGHRSVSWYQQTPGQGLQFLFEYFSETQRNKGNFPGRFSGRQFSNSRSEMNVSTLELGDSALYLCASSLARGGTEAFFGQGTRLTVV.

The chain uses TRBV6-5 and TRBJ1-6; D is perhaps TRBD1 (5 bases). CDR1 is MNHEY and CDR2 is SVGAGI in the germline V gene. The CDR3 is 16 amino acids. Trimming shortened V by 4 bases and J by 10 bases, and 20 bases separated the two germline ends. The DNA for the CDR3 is TGTGCCAGCAGTTCGGGGTGGAGGGGAGCCAAGTCACCCCTCCACTTT. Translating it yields CASSSGWRGAKSPLHF.

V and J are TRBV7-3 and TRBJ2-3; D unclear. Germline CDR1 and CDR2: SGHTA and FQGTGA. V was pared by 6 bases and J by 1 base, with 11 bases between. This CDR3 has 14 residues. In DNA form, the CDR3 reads TGTGCCAGCAGTTCTCTTCCGGGCACAGATACGCAGTATTTT. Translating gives CASSSLPGTDTQYF. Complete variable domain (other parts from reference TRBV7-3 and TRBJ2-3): GAGVSQTPSNKVTEKGKYVELRCDPISGHTALYWYRQSLGQGPEFLIYFQGTGAADDSGLPNDRFFAVRPEGSVSTLKIQRTERGDSAVYLCASSSLPGTDTQYFGPGTRLTVL.

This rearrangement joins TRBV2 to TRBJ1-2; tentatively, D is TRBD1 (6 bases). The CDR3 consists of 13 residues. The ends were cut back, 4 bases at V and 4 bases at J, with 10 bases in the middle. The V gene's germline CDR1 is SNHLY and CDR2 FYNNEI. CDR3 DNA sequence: TGTGCCAGCAGTGGTAGACAGGCCTATGGCTACACCTTC. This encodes CASSGRQAYGYTF.

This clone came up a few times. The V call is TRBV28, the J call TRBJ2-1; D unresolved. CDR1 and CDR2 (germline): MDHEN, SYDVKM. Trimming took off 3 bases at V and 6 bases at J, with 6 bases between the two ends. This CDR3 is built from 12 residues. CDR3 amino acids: CASSFQVNEQFF. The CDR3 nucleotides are TGTGCCAGCAGTTTTCAGGTCAATGAGCAGTTCTTC.

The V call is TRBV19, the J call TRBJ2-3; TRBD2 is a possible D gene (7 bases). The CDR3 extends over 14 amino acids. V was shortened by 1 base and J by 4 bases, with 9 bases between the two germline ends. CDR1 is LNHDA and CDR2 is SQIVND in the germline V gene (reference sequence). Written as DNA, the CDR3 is TGTGCCAGTAGTATAGCGGGGGGCTCAGATACGCAGTATTTT. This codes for CASSIAGGSDTQYF. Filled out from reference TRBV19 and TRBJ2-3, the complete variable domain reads DGGITQSPKYLFRKEGQNVTLSCEQNLNHDAMYWYRQDPGQGLRLIYYSQIVNDFQKGDIAEGYSVSREKKESFPLTVTSAQKNPTAFYLCASSIAGGSDTQYFGPGTRLTVL.

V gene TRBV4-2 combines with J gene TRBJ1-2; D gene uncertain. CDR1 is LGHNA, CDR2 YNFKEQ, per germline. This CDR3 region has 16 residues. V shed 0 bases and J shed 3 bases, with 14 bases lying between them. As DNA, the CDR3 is TGTGCCAGCAGCCAAGAGTCGAGGGCCCACTACTATGGCTACACCTTC. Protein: CASSQESRAHYYGYTF.

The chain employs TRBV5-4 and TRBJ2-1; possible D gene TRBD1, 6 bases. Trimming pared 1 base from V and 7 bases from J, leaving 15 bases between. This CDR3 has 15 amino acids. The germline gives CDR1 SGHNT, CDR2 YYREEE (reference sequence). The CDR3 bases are TGTGCCAGCAGCTTGAGGTCGAGCAGGGGAAATGAGCAGTTCTTC. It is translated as CASSLRSSRGNEQFF.

CDR3 loop: CASSLEAGNTEAFF. CDR3 bases: TGTGCCAGCAGCTTAGAGGCAGGGAACACTGAAGCTTTCTTT. The chain joins TRBV7-9 to TRBJ1-1; no reliable D call. This CDR3 has 14 residues. V was cut by 1 base and J by 1 base, with 7 bases left in between. The germline gives CDR1 SEHNR, CDR2 FQNEAQ (reference sequence).

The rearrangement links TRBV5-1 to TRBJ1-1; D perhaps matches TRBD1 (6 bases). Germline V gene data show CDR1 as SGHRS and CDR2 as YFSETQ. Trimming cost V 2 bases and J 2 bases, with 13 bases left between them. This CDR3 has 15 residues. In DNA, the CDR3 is TGCGCCAGCAGCTTATTACAGGGCCCTAACACTGAAGCTTTCTTT. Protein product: CASSLLQGPNTEAFF.

DNA of the CDR3: TGTGCCACCAAAACTAGTTCCGAGCAGTACTTC. This sequence encodes CATKTSSEQYF. The chain carries TRBV19 and TRBJ2-7, with D possibly TRBD2 on 5 matching bases. CDR1 and CDR2 from the germline V gene are LNHDA and SQIVND (reference sequence). V gave up 10 bases and J gave up 6 bases, with 13 bases separating them. This CDR3 is built from 11 residues.

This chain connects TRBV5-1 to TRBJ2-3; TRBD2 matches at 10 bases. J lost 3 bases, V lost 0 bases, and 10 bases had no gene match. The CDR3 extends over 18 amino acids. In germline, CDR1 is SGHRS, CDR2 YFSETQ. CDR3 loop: CASSLGLAVSGGTDTQYF. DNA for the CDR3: TGCGCCAGCAGCTTGGGGTTGGCGGTTAGCGGGGGGACAGATACGCAGTATTTT.

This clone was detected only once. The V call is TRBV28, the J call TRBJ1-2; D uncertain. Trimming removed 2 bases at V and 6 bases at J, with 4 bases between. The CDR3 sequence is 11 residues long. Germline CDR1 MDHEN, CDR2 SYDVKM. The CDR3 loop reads CASSLGDGYTF. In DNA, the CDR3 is TGTGCCAGCAGTTTAGGAGATGGCTACACCTTC.

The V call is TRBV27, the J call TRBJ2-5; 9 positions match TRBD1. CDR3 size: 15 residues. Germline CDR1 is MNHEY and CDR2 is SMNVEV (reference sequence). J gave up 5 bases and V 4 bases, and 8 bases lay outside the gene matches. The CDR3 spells CASSSPGQGPETQYF. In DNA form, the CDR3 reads TGTGCCAGCAGTTCGCCGGGACAGGGTCCTGAGACCCAGTACTTC.

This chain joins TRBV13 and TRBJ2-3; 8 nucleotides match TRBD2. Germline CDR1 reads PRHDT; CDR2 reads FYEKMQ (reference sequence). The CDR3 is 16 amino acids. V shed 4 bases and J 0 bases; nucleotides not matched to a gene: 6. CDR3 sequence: CASSSAGTRSTDTQYF. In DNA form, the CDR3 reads TGTGCCAGCAGCTCCGCCGGGACTAGAAGCACAGATACGCAGTATTTT.

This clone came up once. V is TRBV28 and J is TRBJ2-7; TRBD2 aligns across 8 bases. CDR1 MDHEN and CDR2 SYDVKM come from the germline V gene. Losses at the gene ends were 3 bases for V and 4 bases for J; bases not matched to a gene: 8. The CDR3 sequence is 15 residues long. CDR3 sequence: CASSFVTSGTYEQYF. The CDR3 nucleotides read TGTGCCAGCAGTTTTGTTACTAGCGGCACTTACGAGCAGTACTTC.

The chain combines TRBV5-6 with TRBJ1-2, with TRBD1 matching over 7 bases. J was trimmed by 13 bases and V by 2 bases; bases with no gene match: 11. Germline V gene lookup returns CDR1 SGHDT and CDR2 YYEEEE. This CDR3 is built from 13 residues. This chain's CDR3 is CASSFPLRQGSTF. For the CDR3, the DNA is TGTGCCAGCAGCTTCCCCCTCCGACAGGGATCCACCTTC.

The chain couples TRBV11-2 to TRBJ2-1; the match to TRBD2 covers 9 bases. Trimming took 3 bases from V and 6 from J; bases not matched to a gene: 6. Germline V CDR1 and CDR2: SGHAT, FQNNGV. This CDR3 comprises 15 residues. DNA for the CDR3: TGTGCCAGCAGCTTGAGTCTAGCGGGACGCAATGAGCAGTTCTTC. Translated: CASSLSLAGRNEQFF.

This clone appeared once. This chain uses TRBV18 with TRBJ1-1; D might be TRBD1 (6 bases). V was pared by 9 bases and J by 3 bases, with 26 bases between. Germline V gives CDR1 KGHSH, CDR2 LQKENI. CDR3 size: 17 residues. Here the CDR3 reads CASFKSGTRGPYTEAFF. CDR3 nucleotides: TGTGCCAGTTTCAAGTCAGGGACAAGAGGGCCTTACACTGAAGCTTTCTTT.

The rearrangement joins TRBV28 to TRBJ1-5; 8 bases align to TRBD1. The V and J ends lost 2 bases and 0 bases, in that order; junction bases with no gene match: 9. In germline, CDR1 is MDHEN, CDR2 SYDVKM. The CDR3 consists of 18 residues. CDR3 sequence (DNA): TGTGCCAGCAGTTTAGAAAAGAGGACAGGGTTTAGCAATCAGCCCCAGCATTTT. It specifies CASSLEKRTGFSNQPQHF.

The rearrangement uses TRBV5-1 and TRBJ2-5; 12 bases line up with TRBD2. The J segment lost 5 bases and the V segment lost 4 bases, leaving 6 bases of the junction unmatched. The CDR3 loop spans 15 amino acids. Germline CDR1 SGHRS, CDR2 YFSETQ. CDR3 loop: CASSETSGGHETQYF. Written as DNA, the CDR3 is TGCGCCAGCAGCGAGACTAGCGGGGGACACGAGACCCAGTACTTC.

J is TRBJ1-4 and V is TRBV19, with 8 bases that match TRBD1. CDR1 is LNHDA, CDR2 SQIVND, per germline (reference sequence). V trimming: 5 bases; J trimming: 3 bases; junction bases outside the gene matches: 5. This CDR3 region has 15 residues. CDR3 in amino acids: CASSQGAGPNEKLFF. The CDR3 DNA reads TGTGCCAGTAGTCAGGGGGCAGGACCTAATGAAAAACTGTTTTTT.

Written as DNA, the CDR3 is TGTGCCAGCAGCTCTCTAGCGGGGATCACAGATACGCAGTATTTT. Protein: CASSSLAGITDTQYF. J is TRBJ2-3 and V is TRBV7-9; 9 nucleotides align to TRBD2. Trimming took 4 bases from V and 2 from J; bases not matched to a gene: 4. Germline assignment: CDR1 SEHNR and CDR2 FQNEAQ (reference sequence). The length of the CDR3 is 15 residues.